The 25 T cell receptor beta chains listed next were all sequenced from one sample in a study of patients and donors after allogeneic stem cell transplantation. From the RT-PCR reads, TCRdb called clonotypes with MiXCR, one entry per CDR3 protein. The sample has about a million distinct CDR3 sequences; more than 15% are singletons. The sample was blood, either unsorted or a sorted T cell fraction (not recorded which). These receptors all stem from a human donor who was either an allogeneic HSCT recipient or a stem cell or donor lymphocyte infusion donor (not recorded which). It is not recorded whose cells these are; they may come from a transplant donor.

This clonotype was observed a handful of times. CDR3 sequence reads: CASSPPGLAVYEQYF. The CDR3 region has the DNA TGTGCCAGCAGTCCGCCGGGACTAGCGGTCTACGAGCAGTACTTC. The gene calls are TRBV6-1 and TRBJ2-7; TRBD2 matches 11 bases. Germline V gene data show CDR1 as MNHNS and CDR2 as SASEGT. The trim removed 5 bases at V and 3 bases at J, leaving 6 bases unmatched. The CDR3 has 15 residues.

The CDR3 is CASSYAGTATGELFF. In DNA, the CDR3 is TGTGCCAGCAGTTACGCCGGGACAGCCACCGGGGAGCTGTTTTTT. V gene TRBV6-5 combines with J gene TRBJ2-2, with 7 bases lining up with TRBD1. Germline lookup yields CDR1 MNHEY and CDR2 SVGAGI. The CDR3 is 15 amino acids. V lost 2 bases and J lost 4; bases outside the gene matches: 4.

The gene calls are TRBV27 and TRBJ2-1; 7 bases align to TRBD2. CDR1 and CDR2 (germline): MNHEY, SMNVEV (reference sequence). This CDR3 has 15 amino acids. Unmatched junction bases numbered 8, after V lost 5 bases and J lost 4 bases. In nucleotides, the CDR3 is TGTGCCAGCAGTCAGGGAAGCGGGATTTACAATGAGCAGTTCTTC. Its translation: CASSQGSGIYNEQFF.

The CDR3, as DNA: TGCAGTGCCAAATGGCTAGCGGGAGTAGGCAATGAGCAGTTCTTC. As protein: CSAKWLAGVGNEQFF. The V and J genes are TRBV20-1 and TRBJ2-1; TRBD2 aligns across 10 bases. J was trimmed by 6 bases and V by 6 bases; bases with no gene match: 11. The germline CDR1 and CDR2 sequences are DFQATT and SNEGSKA (reference sequence). The CDR3 is 15 residues long.

This clonotype came up a few times. V and J are TRBV12-3 or TRBV12-4 and TRBJ1-3, with D possibly TRBD1 on 5 matching bases. The CDR3 extends over 16 amino acids. V shed 3 bases and J shed 0 bases, with 12 bases lying between them. The CDR3 loop is CASSFRGVSSGNTIYF. CDR3 in DNA: TGTGCCAGCAGTTTTAGAGGGGTGAGCTCTGGAAACACCATATATTTT.

In this sample, this clonotype turned up a few times. The chain recombines TRBV7-8 with TRBJ2-7, with D unclear. Germline CDR1 reads SGHVS; CDR2 reads FQNEAQ. The CDR3 has 12 residues. V lost 4 bases and J 7 bases, leaving 11 bases between the germline ends. The CDR3 DNA reads as TGTGCCAGCAGCTATTCCCAGGTAGAGCAGTACTTC. Residues: CASSYSQVEQYF.

This clonotype appeared many times. V is TRBV11-2 and J is TRBJ2-1, with 13 bases identical to TRBD2. Germline assignment: CDR1 SGHAT and CDR2 FQNNGV. This CDR3 has 17 residues. V was pared by 3 bases and J by 0 bases, with 2 bases of the junction left unmatched. CDR3 nucleotides: TGTGCCAGCAGCTTGGGACTAGCGGGGAGCTCCTACAATGAGCAGTTCTTC. Its protein is CASSLGLAGSSYNEQFF.

This chain links TRBV6-5 with TRBJ2-1; the match to TRBD2 covers 13 bases. J lost 9 bases, V lost 4 bases, and 9 bases had no gene match. The CDR3 is 16 residues long. Germline V lookup: CDR1 MNHEY, CDR2 SVGAGI. The DNA for the CDR3 is TGTGCCAGCAGTTTACTAGCGGGAGGGGGGATGGGTGAGCAGTTCTTC. Amino acids: CASSLLAGGGMGEQFF.

This clonotype has more than one count but fewer than ten. The V and J genes are TRBV12-3 or TRBV12-4 and TRBJ2-3; D possibly corresponds to TRBD2 (6 bases). This CDR3 has 15 residues. Between the trimmed V and J ends, which lost 4 bases and 6 bases, there was a span of 17 bases. CDR3 DNA sequence: TGTGCCAGCAGTTCCTTTAGCGGTCGAGAGGATACGCAGTATTTT. Amino acids: CASSSFSGREDTQYF.

The rearrangement links TRBV27 to TRBJ1-1; TRBD1 matches at 7 bases. Germline CDR1 and CDR2: MNHEY and SMNVEV (reference sequence). The V segment lost 4 bases and the J segment 11 bases; nucleotides outside the gene matches: 4. The CDR3 totals 11 residues. CDR3 coding DNA: TGTGCCAGCAGTTCCACAGGGGAGGCTTTCTTT. Translating it yields CASSSTGEAFF.

This clonotype was counted only a few times. The V gene is TRBV25-1, the J gene TRBJ2-2; 8 bases match TRBD1. This CDR3 is 15 amino acids long. The J segment lost 0 bases and the V segment lost 7 bases, leaving 4 bases of the junction unmatched. The germline CDR1 and CDR2 sequences are MGHDK and SYGVNS. The CDR3 region has the DNA TGTGCCAGCAAATTGACAGGGGCGAACACCGGGGAGCTGTTTTTT. Encoded protein: CASKLTGANTGELFF.

This clonotype was recorded a few times. The V and J genes are TRBV6-1 and TRBJ1-1; maybe TRBD1 (5 bases). This CDR3 comprises 16 residues. V was pared by 5 bases and J by 1 base, with 17 bases between. Germline loops: CDR1 MNHNS, CDR2 SASEGT. The CDR3 DNA follows: TGTGCCAGCAGTATCACCAGAGCGGGGACGAACACTGAAGCTTTCTTT. As protein: CASSITRAGTNTEAFF.

This clonotype was counted only a few times. CDR3 sequence: CASSQDGRGGYEQYF. In DNA form, the CDR3 reads TGCGCCAGCAGCCAAGACGGCAGGGGAGGATACGAGCAGTACTTC. The V and J genes are TRBV4-1 and TRBJ2-7; D might be TRBD1 or TRBD2, each matching 6 bases. CDR3 size: 15 residues. The V end was cut by 0 bases, the J end by 4 bases, with 13 bases between. From germline, CDR1 is MGHRA and CDR2 YSYEKL.

This clonotype was counted at least ten times. This chain uses TRBV29-1 with TRBJ2-5, with D hard to call. CDR1 SQVTM and CDR2 ANQGSEA come from the germline V gene. This CDR3 contains 12 residues. Trimming took 4 bases from V and 1 from J, leaving 7 bases between them. The CDR3 nucleotides read TGCAGCGTTGGACACATCCAAGAGACCCAGTACTTC. This encodes CSVGHIQETQYF.

The rearrangement uses TRBV4-3 and TRBJ1-2, with D possibly matching TRBD1 (5 bases). The CDR3 consists of 15 residues. The V and J ends lost 0 bases and 8 bases respectively, with 16 bases between them. CDR1 and CDR2 (germline): LGHNA, YSLEER. The CDR3 DNA reads as TGCGCCAGCAGCCAAGATCGGGGGTTCGGGGACGGCTACACCTTC. Its translation is CASSQDRGFGDGYTF.

This clonotype was detected a few times. The rearrangement joins TRBV11-3 to TRBJ1-1, with TRBD1 identical over 9 bases. The CDR3 consists of 14 residues. Germline V lookup: CDR1 SGHNT, CDR2 YENEEA. J lost 4 bases, V lost 5 bases, and 5 bases had no gene match. The CDR3 bases are TGTGCCAGCAGCGGAGGACAGGGGTCCACTGAAGCTTTCTTT. It encodes CASSGGQGSTEAFF.

There are a few counts of this clonotype. The V gene is TRBV27, the J gene TRBJ2-2; weak D call: TRBD2 (6 bases). Trimming stripped 2 bases from V and 7 bases from J, with 11 bases between. The CDR3 runs 14 residues. Germline assignment: CDR1 MNHEY and CDR2 SMNVEV (reference sequence). The DNA of the CDR3 is TGTGCCAGCAGTTTAGGAGGGGCGGGCGGGGAGCTGTTTTTT. It translates to CASSLGGAGGELFF.

The genes are TRBV7-8 and TRBJ1-4; 7 bases fit TRBD1. This CDR3 is built from 16 residues. Trimming at V came to 5 bases and at J to 8 bases, leaving 14 bases not matched to a gene. Germline V gene lookup returns CDR1 SGHVS and CDR2 FQNEAQ. The CDR3 spells CASSPQGTATGEKLFF. For the CDR3, the DNA is TGTGCCAGCAGCCCTCAGGGGACAGCCACCGGGGAAAAACTGTTTTTT.

This clonotype was seen a few times. The rearrangement joins TRBV15 to TRBJ2-5; the D is unclear. V lost 0 bases, J lost 3 bases, and 5 bases lay in between. CDR3 length: 13 residues. Germline V lookup: CDR1 LNHNV, CDR2 YYDKDF (reference sequence). CDR3 coding DNA: TGTGCCACCAGCAGAGATCTGGAAGAGACCCAGTACTTC. Translation gives CATSRDLEETQYF.

The J gene is TRBJ2-1, the V gene TRBV7-2; D could derive from TRBD1 or TRBD2 (5 bases each). The CDR3 runs to 17 residues. The germline CDR1 and CDR2 sequences are SGHTA and FQGNSA. The V end was cut by 1 base, the J end by 9 bases, with 22 bases between. CDR3 bases: TGTGCCAGCAGCTTAGAATCACCCTACGGGGCGGTGGGTGAGCAGTTCTTC. Its translation is CASSLESPYGAVGEQFF. Supplemented by reference TRBV7-2 and TRBJ2-1, the full variable domain reads GAGVSQSPSNKVTEKGKDVELRCDPISGHTALYWYRQSLGQGLEFLIYFQGNSAPDKSGLPSDRFSAERTGGSVSTLTIQRTQQEDSAVYLCASSLESPYGAVGEQFFGPGTRLTVL.

This clonotype was found a few times. The J gene is TRBJ1-5, the V gene TRBV3-1; D is unresolved. CDR1 is LGHDT and CDR2 is YNNKEL in the germline V gene (reference sequence). Trimming cost V 1 base and J 9 bases, with 10 bases left between them. The CDR3 spans 13 residues. CDR3 nucleotides: TGTGCCAGCAGCCAAGGGAGGTCCGGGCCCCAGCATTTT. Encoded protein: CASSQGRSGPQHF.

This clonotype occurred many times. The V and J genes are TRBV6-1 and TRBJ1-3, with TRBD1 as a possible D gene (6 bases). This CDR3 contains 15 residues. Germline V gene data show CDR1 as MNHNS and CDR2 as SASEGT. V was cut by 8 bases and J by 1 base, with 15 bases left in between. CDR3 bases: TGTGCCAGCGGAGGAGACAGGCCTTCTGGAAACACCATATATTTT. This sequence encodes CASGGDRPSGNTIYF.

V gene TRBV9 combines with J gene TRBJ2-2; TRBD2 might be the D (5 bases). Germline V gene data show CDR1 as SGDLS and CDR2 as YYNGEE. Trimming left V 4 bases short and J 5 bases short, with 18 bases between. The length of the CDR3 is 16 residues. This chain's CDR3 is CASSSRALGSTGELFF. CDR3 DNA sequence: TGTGCCAGCAGCTCACGGGCCCTAGGGAGTACCGGGGAGCTGTTTTTT.

The chain is built from TRBV13 and TRBJ2-3, with D unresolved. V lost 6 bases and J lost 9, with 13 bases in between. Germline V lookup: CDR1 PRHDT, CDR2 FYEKMQ (reference sequence). The CDR3 is 12 amino acids. The CDR3 loop reads CASSLGPSTQYF. CDR3 nucleotides: TGTGCCAGCAGTCTCGGACCATCCACGCAGTATTTT.

This clonotype was found many times. This chain connects TRBV6-5 to TRBJ1-2; tentatively, D is TRBD1 (5 bases). Between the trimmed V and J ends, which lost 4 bases and 8 bases, there was a span of 14 bases. Germline values: CDR1 MNHEY, CDR2 SVGAGI. The CDR3 is made up of 13 amino acids. CDR3: CASSSPGLRGYTF. The CDR3 nucleotides are TGTGCCAGCAGTTCCCCGGGACTTAGGGGCTACACCTTC.